This passage covers 19 T cell receptor beta chains from one sample sequenced in a study of CD8+ T cells in alopecia areata. It was cDNA, reverse transcribed from extracted RNA, that served as the sequencing template. Profiled with immunoSEQ multiplex PCR; TCRdb holds only in-frame clones, not every one. The sample records 95,000 to 120,000 clones, under 65% being singletons. Sample: NKG2D-low CD8+ T cells sorted from blood. The receptors come from a human donor with alopecia areata.

The chain couples TRBV19 to TRBJ2-7; 7 bases are shared with TRBD2. Losses at the gene ends were 6 bases for V and 4 bases for J; bases not matched to a gene: 6. This CDR3 has 13 amino acids. Germline-derived CDR1 and CDR2 are LNHDA and SQIVND (reference sequence). The CDR3, as DNA: TGTGCCAGTAGCCCGACTAGCAGGTACGAGCAGTACTTC. This translates into CASSPTSRYEQYF. The entire variable domain, with the rest obtained from reference TRBV19 and TRBJ2-7, is as follows: DGGITQSPKYLFRKEGQNVTLSCEQNLNHDAMYWYRQDPGQGLRLIYYSQIVNDFQKGDIAEGYSVSREKKESFPLTVTSAQKNPTAFYLCASSPTSRYEQYFGPGTRLTVT.

This clone was recorded a few times. The rearrangement uses TRBV7-2 and TRBJ2-2; D call uncertain. The CDR3 totals 17 residues. Germline lookup yields CDR1 SGHTA and CDR2 FQGNSA. Deletions cut 5 bases from V and 0 bases from J, with 16 bases between. The chain's CDR3 is CASSIHRWGSNTGELFF. As DNA, the CDR3 is TGTGCCAGCAGCATACATCGATGGGGATCGAACACCGGGGAGCTGTTTTTT.

The chain recombines TRBV27 with TRBJ2-7; TRBD1 matches 7 bases. CDR1 and CDR2 from the germline V gene are MNHEY and SMNVEV (reference sequence). The V segment lost 7 bases and the J segment 6 bases; nucleotides outside the gene matches: 6. The CDR3 extends over 12 amino acids. CDR3 protein: CASKGGPFEQYF. The CDR3 region has the DNA TGTGCCAGCAAAGGGGGCCCCTTCGAGCAGTACTTC.

The chain recombines TRBV30 with TRBJ1-5, with D unresolved. V gave up 2 bases and J gave up 0 bases, with 5 bases separating them. This CDR3 spans 13 amino acids. Germline V CDR1 and CDR2: GTSNPN, SVGIG (reference sequence). CDR3 nucleotide sequence: TGTGCCTGGAGTTCCCTTAGCAATCAGCCCCAGCATTTT. Amino acids: CAWSSLSNQPQHF.

In this sample, this clone turned up once. The chain joins TRBV29-1 to TRBJ1-3, with a weak D call TRBD1 (6 bases). CDR1 is SQVTM and CDR2 is ANQGSEA in the germline V gene. With 7 bases removed from V and 2 bases from J, the gap between germline ends came to 12 bases. The CDR3 length is 13 residues. In DNA form, the CDR3 reads TGCAGCGCCTGGCAGGGGACTGGAAACACCATATATTTT. It specifies CSAWQGTGNTIYF.

In its sample, this clone was seen a few times. The chain is built from TRBV7-9 and TRBJ2-1; D gene uncertain. The germline V and J ends were trimmed by 11 bases and 5 bases, with 13 bases remaining between them. The CDR3 is 12 residues long. Germline CDR1 and CDR2: SEHNR and FQNEAQ (reference sequence). The CDR3 sequence: CASSRADNEQFF. Here the CDR3 DNA reads TGTGCCTCAAGCCGGGCAGACAATGAGCAGTTCTTC.

The chain couples TRBV12-5 to TRBJ2-2; D is ambiguous. The ends were cut back, 1 base at V and 4 bases at J, with 4 bases in the middle. The CDR3 totals 13 residues. Germline CDR1 reads LGHNT; CDR2 reads FRNRAP. The chain's CDR3 is CASGLGSTGELFF. The CDR3 bases are TGTGCTAGTGGTTTGGGTTCCACCGGGGAGCTGTTTTTT.

This clone was observed a few times. V is TRBV2 and J is TRBJ2-7; D possibly matches TRBD1 or TRBD2 (5 bases each). Germline V CDR1 and CDR2: SNHLY, FYNNEI. Deletions cut 10 bases from V and 7 bases from J, with 14 bases between. This CDR3 has 11 amino acids. DNA of the CDR3: TGTGCCACCCAGGGCAGCGGAGAGCAGTACTTC. Protein product: CATQGSGEQYF.

The V gene is TRBV5-1, the J gene TRBJ2-1; 7 bases match TRBD2. Unmatched junction bases numbered 6, after V lost 2 bases and J lost 4 bases. Per the germline V gene, CDR1 is SGHRS and CDR2 is YFSETQ. The CDR3 totals 15 residues. This CDR3 is CASSLALAPYNEQFF. The CDR3 nucleotides are TGCGCCAGCAGCTTAGCACTAGCGCCTTACAATGAGCAGTTCTTC.

This clone was detected a few times. This chain links TRBV9 with TRBJ2-7; a possible D gene is TRBD2 (5 bases). The V end was cut by 0 bases, the J end by 5 bases, with 12 bases between. Germline lookup yields CDR1 SGDLS and CDR2 YYNGEE. The CDR3 totals 14 residues. The CDR3 reads CASSVGNTGNEQYF. The DNA of the CDR3 is TGTGCCAGCAGCGTAGGTAACACGGGGAACGAGCAGTACTTC.

In the case of this clone: Sequence at one end of the junction differs from germline and may be a read error. This same CDR3 is encoded by further DNA sequences in the sample. The chain employs TRBV4-1 and TRBJ2-3; maybe TRBD2 (6 bases). The CDR3 covers 16 residues. Per germline, CDR1 MGHRA and CDR2 YSYEKL. Here the CDR3 reads CASSQVDQRVTDTQYF. CDR3 DNA: TGTGCCAGCAGCCAAGTCGACCAGCGGGTAACCGATACGCAGTATTTT.

This clone was recorded a few times. The CDR3: CASKAGPSSYEQYF. The CDR3 DNA follows: TGTGCCAGCAAGGCAGGGCCAAGCTCCTACGAGCAGTACTTC. This chain joins TRBV2 and TRBJ2-7, with a weak D call TRBD1 (5 bases). This CDR3 contains 14 residues. Trimming took off 7 bases at V and 0 bases at J, with 13 bases between the two ends. CDR1 is SNHLY and CDR2 is FYNNEI in the germline V gene. The variable domain in full, with the rest retrieved from reference TRBV2 and TRBJ2-7, is EPEVTQTPSHQVTQMGQEVILRCVPISNHLYFYWYRQILGQKVEFLVSFYNNEISEKSEIFDDQFSVERPDGSNFTLKIRSTKLEDSAMYFCASKAGPSSYEQYFGPGTRLTVT.

The rearrangement uses TRBV5-1 and TRBJ2-5, with 11 bases lining up with TRBD2. CDR1 and CDR2 (germline): SGHRS, YFSETQ. This CDR3 contains 17 residues. V trimming: 4 bases; J trimming: 1 base; junction bases outside the gene matches: 9. Here the CDR3 DNA reads TGCGCCAGCAGCACCTCCGGGACTAGCGGATTCCAAGAGACCCAGTACTTC. Residues: CASSTSGTSGFQETQYF. The complete variable domain, with remaining parts taken from reference TRBV5-1 and TRBJ2-5, reads KAGVTQTPRYLIKTRGQQVTLSCSPISGHRSVSWYQQTPGQGLQFLFEYFSETQRNKGNFPGRFSGRQFSNSRSEMNVSTLELGDSALYLCASSTSGTSGFQETQYFGPGTRLLVL.

The chain joins TRBV27 to TRBJ1-1; D uncertain. The germline V gene has CDR1 MNHEY and CDR2 SMNVEV (reference sequence). CDR3 length: 11 residues. V gave up 8 bases and J gave up 7 bases, with 11 bases separating them. CDR3 protein: CASVLGSEAFF. The CDR3 DNA is TGTGCCAGCGTCTTAGGGAGTGAAGCTTTCTTT.

With regard to this clone: A far larger clone is a single base away, which makes a read error likely. V and J are TRBV30 and TRBJ1-1; D uncertain. The CDR3 has 14 amino acids. Trimming took 4 bases from V and 2 from J, leaving 14 bases between them. Germline V gene lookup returns CDR1 GTSNPN and CDR2 SVGIG (reference sequence). CDR3 protein: CAWTIPLPNTEAFF. The DNA for the CDR3 is TGTGCCTGGACCATCCCCCTCCCCAACACTGAAGCTTTCTTT.

V and J are TRBV29-1 and TRBJ1-2; perhaps TRBD1 as D (5 bases). V dropped 4 bases and J dropped 6 bases, with 15 bases sitting between them. CDR1 is SQVTM, CDR2 ANQGSEA, per germline. The CDR3 runs to 13 residues. The CDR3 spells CSVGTLRGDGYTF. The DNA for the CDR3 is TGCAGCGTTGGCACACTGCGGGGGGATGGCTACACCTTC.

The sample holds a few counts of this clone. Other DNA sequences from this sample encode an identical CDR3 as well. The J gene is TRBJ2-1, the V gene TRBV5-1; 11 bases are a match to TRBD1. Trimming cost V 0 bases and J 8 bases; bases outside gene matches: 4. Germline V gene lookup returns CDR1 SGHRS and CDR2 YFSETQ. The CDR3 length is 15 residues. CDR3 sequence: CASSLEGQGADEQFF. Written as DNA, the CDR3 is TGCGCCAGCAGCTTGGAAGGACAGGGGGCCGATGAGCAGTTCTTC.

V is TRBV4-1 and J is TRBJ2-1; D remains ambiguous. V lost 3 bases and J lost 7, with 10 bases in between. The length of the CDR3 is 13 residues. CDR1 and CDR2 (germline): MGHRA, YSYEKL. The chain's CDR3 is CASSHYEFNEQFF. In DNA form, the CDR3 reads TGCGCCAGCAGCCACTACGAATTTAATGAGCAGTTCTTC.

The chain is built from TRBV5-4 and TRBJ2-5; TRBD2 matches 10 bases. The CDR3 loop spans 16 amino acids. The germline CDR1 and CDR2 sequences are SGHNT and YYREEE (reference sequence). Trimming took 7 bases from V and 5 from J; bases not matched to a gene: 14. In DNA form, the CDR3 reads TGTGCCAGCTCCGCGCCCTCCAGCGGGAGGGGTGAGACCCAGTACTTC. Its protein product is CASSAPSSGRGETQYF.